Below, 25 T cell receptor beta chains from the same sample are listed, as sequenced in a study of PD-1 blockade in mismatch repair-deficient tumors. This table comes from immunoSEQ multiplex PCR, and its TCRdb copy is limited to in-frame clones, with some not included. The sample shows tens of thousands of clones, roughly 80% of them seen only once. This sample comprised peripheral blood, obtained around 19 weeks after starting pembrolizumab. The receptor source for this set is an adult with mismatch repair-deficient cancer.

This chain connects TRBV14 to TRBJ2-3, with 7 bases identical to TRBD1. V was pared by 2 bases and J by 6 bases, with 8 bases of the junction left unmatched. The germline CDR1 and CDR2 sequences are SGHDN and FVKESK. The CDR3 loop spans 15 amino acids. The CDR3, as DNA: TGTGCCAGCAGCCAATGGACAGGCCCAGGGGATACGCAGTATTTT. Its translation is CASSQWTGPGDTQYF.

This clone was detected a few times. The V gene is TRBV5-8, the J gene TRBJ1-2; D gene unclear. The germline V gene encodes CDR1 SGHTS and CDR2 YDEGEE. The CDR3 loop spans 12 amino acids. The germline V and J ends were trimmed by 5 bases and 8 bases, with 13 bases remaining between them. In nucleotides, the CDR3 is TGTGCCAGCAGACACGGGAGGCTAGGCTACACCTTC. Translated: CASRHGRLGYTF.

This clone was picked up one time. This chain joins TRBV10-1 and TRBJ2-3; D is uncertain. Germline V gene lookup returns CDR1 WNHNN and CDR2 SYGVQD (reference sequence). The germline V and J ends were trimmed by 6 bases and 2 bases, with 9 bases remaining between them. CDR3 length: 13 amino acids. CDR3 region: CASRSQTTDTQYF. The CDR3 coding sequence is TGCGCCAGCAGAAGCCAGACCACAGATACGCAGTATTTT.

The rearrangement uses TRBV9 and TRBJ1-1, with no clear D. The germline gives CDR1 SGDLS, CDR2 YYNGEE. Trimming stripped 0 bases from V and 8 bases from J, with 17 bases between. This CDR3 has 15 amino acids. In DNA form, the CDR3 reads TGTGCCAGCAGCGTAGAGATGGGAGAGGGTTACGAAGCTTTCTTT. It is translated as CASSVEMGEGYEAFF.

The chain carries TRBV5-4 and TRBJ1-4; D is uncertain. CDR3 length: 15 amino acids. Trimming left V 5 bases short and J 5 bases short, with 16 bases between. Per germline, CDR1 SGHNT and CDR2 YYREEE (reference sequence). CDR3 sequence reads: CASSTGATDNEKLFF. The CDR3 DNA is TGTGCCAGCAGTACCGGAGCGACTGACAATGAAAAACTGTTTTTT.

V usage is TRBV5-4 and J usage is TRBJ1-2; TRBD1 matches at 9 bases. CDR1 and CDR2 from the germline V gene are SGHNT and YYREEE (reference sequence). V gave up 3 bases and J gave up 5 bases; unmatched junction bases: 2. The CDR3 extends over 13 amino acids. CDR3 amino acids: CASSYDRGYGYTF. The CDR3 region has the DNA TGTGCCAGCAGCTACGACAGGGGGTATGGCTACACCTTC. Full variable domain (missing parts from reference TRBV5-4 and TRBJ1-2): ETGVTQSPTHLIKTRGQQVTLRCSSQSGHNTVSWYQQALGQGPQFIFQYYREEENGRGNFPPRFSGLQFPNYSSELNVNALELDDSALYLCASSYDRGYGYTFGSGTRLTVV.

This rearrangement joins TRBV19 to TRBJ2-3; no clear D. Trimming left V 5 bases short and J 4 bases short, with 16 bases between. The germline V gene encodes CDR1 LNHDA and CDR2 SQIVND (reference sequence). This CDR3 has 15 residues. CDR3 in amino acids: CASSVHASRPDTQYF. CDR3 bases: TGTGCCAGTAGTGTCCATGCCTCACGCCCAGATACGCAGTATTTT.

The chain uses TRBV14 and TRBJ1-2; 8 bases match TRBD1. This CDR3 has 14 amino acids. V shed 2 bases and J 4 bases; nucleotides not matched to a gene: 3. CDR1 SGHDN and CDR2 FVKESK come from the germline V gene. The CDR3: CASSQHDRGYGYTF. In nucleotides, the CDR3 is TGTGCCAGCAGCCAACACGACAGGGGCTATGGCTACACCTTC.

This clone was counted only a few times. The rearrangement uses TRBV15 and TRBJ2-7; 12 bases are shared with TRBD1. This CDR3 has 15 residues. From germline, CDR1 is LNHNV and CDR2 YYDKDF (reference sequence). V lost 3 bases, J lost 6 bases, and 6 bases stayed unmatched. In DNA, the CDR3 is TGTGCCACCAGCAGGACCGGGACAGGGGGCTTCGAGCAGTACTTC. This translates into CATSRTGTGGFEQYF. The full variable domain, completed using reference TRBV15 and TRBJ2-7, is DAMVIQNPRYQVTQFGKPVTLSCSQTLNHNVMYWYQQKSSQAPKLLFHYYDKDFNNEADTPDNFQSRRPNTSFCFLDIRSPGLGDTAMYLCATSRTGTGGFEQYFGPGTRLTVT.

CDR3 nucleotides: TGTGCCAGCAGCCCGACTAGCGGAGTATACAATGAGCAGTTCTTC. Translation: CASSPTSGVYNEQFF. This chain joins TRBV4-2 and TRBJ2-1; 9 positions agree with TRBD2. V shed 4 bases, J shed 4 bases, and the junction held 5 bases outside the gene matches. The CDR3 length is 15 residues. Germline CDR1 reads LGHNA; CDR2 reads YNFKEQ.

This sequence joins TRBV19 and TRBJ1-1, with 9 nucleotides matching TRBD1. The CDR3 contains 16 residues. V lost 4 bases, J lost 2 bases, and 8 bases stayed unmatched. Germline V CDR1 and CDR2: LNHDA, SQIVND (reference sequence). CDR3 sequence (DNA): TGTGCCAGTAGTAGTACCGGGACAGGGTTAAACACTGAAGCTTTCTTT. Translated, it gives CASSSTGTGLNTEAFF.

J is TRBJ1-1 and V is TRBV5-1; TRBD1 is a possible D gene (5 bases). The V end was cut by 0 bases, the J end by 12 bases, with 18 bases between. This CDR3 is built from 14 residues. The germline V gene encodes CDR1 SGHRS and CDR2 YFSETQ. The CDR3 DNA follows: TGCGCCAGCAGCTTGGCCGGGCAGGGAGAGTCAACTTTCTTT. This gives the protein CASSLAGQGESTFF.

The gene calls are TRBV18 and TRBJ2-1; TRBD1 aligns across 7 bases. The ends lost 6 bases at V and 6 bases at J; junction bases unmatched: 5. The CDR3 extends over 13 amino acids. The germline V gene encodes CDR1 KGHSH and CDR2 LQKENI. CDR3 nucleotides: TGTGCCAGCTCCCCCGGACAGGCCAATGAGCAGTTCTTC. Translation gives CASSPGQANEQFF. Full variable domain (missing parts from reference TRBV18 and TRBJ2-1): NAGVMQNPRHLVRRRGQEARLRCSPMKGHSHVYWYRQLPEEGLKFMVYLQKENIIDESGMPKERFSAEFPKEGPSILRIQQVVRGDSAAYFCASSPGQANEQFFGPGTRLTVL.

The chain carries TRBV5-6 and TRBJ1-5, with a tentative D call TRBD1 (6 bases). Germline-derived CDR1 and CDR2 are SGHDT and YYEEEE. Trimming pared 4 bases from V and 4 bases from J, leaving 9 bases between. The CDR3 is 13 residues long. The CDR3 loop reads CASSLDRNQPQHF. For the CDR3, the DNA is TGTGCCAGCAGCCTGGACAGAAATCAGCCCCAGCATTTT.

The CDR3 DNA reads as TGCGCCAGCAGCTTGAATACGAGGGGTTCCGGGGAGCTGTTTTTT. Translation: CASSLNTRGSGELFF. V is TRBV5-1 and J is TRBJ2-2; D assignment may be TRBD1 or TRBD2 (5 bases each). Germline-derived CDR1 and CDR2 are SGHRS and YFSETQ. The CDR3 is made up of 15 amino acids. V lost 1 base, J lost 6 bases, and 13 bases lay in between.

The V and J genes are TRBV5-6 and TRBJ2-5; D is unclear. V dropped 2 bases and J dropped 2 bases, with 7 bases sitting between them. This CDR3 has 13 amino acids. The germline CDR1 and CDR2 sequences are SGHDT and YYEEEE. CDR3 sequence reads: CASSFLNQETQYF. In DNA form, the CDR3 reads TGTGCCAGCAGCTTCCTGAATCAAGAGACCCAGTACTTC.

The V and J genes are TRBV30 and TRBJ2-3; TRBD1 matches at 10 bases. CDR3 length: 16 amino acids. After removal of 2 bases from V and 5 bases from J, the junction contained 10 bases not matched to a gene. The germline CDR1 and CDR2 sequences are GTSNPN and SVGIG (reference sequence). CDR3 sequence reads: CAWSPPGTGEVDTQYF. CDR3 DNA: TGTGCCTGGAGTCCCCCCGGGACAGGGGAAGTAGATACGCAGTATTTT.

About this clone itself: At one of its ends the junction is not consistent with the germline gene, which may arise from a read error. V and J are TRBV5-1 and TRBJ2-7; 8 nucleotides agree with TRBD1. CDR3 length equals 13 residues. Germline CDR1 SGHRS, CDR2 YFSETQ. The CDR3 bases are TGCGCCAGCAGCGGAAACTCGAGGGACAGGTTTGACTTC. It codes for CASSGNSRDRFDF.

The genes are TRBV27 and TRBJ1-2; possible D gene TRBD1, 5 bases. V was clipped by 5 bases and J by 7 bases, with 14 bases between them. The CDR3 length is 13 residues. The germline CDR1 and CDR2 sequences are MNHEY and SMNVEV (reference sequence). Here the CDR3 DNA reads TGTGCCAGCAGTCTGAGCGGTGGGGGTGGCTACACCTTC. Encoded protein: CASSLSGGGGYTF.

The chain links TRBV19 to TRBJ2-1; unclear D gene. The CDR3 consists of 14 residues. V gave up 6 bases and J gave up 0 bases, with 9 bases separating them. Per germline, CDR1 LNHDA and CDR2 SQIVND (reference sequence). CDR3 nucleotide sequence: TGTGCCAGTAGAGGGTACAGCTCCTACAATGAGCAGTTCTTC. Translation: CASRGYSSYNEQFF.

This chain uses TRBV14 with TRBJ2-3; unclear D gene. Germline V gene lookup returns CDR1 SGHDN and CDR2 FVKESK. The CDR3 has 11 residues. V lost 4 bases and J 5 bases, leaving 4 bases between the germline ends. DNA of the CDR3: TGTGCCAGCAGCCGTAAAGATACGCAGTATTTT. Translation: CASSRKDTQYF. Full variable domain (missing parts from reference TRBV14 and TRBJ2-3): EAGVTQFPSHSVIEKGQTVTLRCDPISGHDNLYWYRRVMGKEIKFLLHFVKESKQDESGMPNNRFLAERTGGTYSTLKVQPAELEDSGVYFCASSRKDTQYFGPGTRLTVL.

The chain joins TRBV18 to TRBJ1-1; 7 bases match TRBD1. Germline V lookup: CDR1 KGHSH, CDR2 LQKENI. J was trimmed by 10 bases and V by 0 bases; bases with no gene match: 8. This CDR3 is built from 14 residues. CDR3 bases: TGTGCCAGCTCACCACCGTCTGGACAGGCGGGAGCTTTCTTT. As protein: CASSPPSGQAGAFF. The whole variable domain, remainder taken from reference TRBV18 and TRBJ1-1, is NAGVMQNPRHLVRRRGQEARLRCSPMKGHSHVYWYRQLPEEGLKFMVYLQKENIIDESGMPKERFSAEFPKEGPSILRIQQVVRGDSAAYFCASSPPSGQAGAFFGQGTRLTVV.

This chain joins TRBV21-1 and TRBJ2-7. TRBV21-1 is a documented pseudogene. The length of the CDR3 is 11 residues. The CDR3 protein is CASSKDPRQYF. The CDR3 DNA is TGTGCCAGCAGCAAAGATCCACGGCAGTACTTC.

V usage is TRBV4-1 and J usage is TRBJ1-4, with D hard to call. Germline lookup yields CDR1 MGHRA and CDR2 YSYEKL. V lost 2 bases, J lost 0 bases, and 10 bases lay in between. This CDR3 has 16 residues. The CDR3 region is CASSQFHRATNEKLFF. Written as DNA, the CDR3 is TGCGCCAGCAGCCAATTCCACCGGGCAACTAATGAAAAACTGTTTTTT.

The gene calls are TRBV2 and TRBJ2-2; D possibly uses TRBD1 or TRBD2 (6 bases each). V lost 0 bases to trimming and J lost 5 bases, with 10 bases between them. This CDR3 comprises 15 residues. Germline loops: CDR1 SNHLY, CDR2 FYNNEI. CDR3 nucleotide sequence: TGTGCCAGCAGTGAAGCGCGAGGGGGGACCGGGGAGCTGTTTTTT. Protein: CASSEARGGTGELFF. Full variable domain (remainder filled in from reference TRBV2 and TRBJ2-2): EPEVTQTPSHQVTQMGQEVILRCVPISNHLYFYWYRQILGQKVEFLVSFYNNEISEKSEIFDDQFSVERPDGSNFTLKIRSTKLEDSAMYFCASSEARGGTGELFFGEGSRLTVL.